This is a list of T cell receptor beta chains from one sample in a study of identical twins. TCRdb independently ran MiXCR on the 5' RACE reads; one entry per CDR3 protein. Of some 710,000 distinct CDR3 sequences listed, around 5.7% are singletons. The specimen sequenced was naive T cells sorted from blood. These receptors all come from a young man in good health. Both conserved end residues are part of each CDR3. D genes are given only for firm matches. The listing skips clone size in some rows; elsewhere it reads once, few, many or a size class.

j_call d_call clone_size cdr3_length v_call cdr3_nt cdr3_aa
TRBJ2-3 - many 12 TRBV12-3/TRBV12-4 TGTGCCAGCAGCCCCTCCGGGACCACGCAGTATTTT CASSPSGTTQYF
TRBJ2-1 TRBD1 few 16 TRBV7-9 TGTGCCAGCAGCTTAGTTCCACAGGGGTTACGCAATGAGCAGTTCTTC CASSLVPQGLRNEQFF
TRBJ1-2 TRBD1 many 12 TRBV20-1 TGCAGTGCTAGAGCCCAAGGGGGCGGCTACACCTTC CSARAQGGGYTF
TRBJ2-1 - - 12 TRBV15 TGTGCCACCAGCAGAGTTAGCGTTGAGCAGTTCTTC CATSRVSVEQFF
TRBJ2-3 - many 14 TRBV6-5 TGTGCCAGCAGTTACAGCCCAGGAACAGATACGCAGTATTTT CASSYSPGTDTQYF
TRBJ2-1 - many 14 TRBV29-1 TGCAGCGTCCTTTCGGGGAGCTCCTACAATGAGCAGTTCTTC CSVLSGSSYNEQFF
TRBJ2-2 TRBD2 - 12 TRBV4-2 TGTGCCACCAGGCGGGAGGCCGGGGAGCTGTTTTTT CATRREAGELFF
TRBJ2-1 - few 14 TRBV11-3 TGTGCCAGCAGCCAAAATGCCCAGGCGAATGAGCAGTTCTTC CASSQNAQANEQFF
TRBJ2-4 TRBD2 many 14 TRBV4-1 TGCGCCAGCAGCCGACCCCTAGCGGGAGACATTCAGTACTTC CASSRPLAGDIQYF
TRBJ2-1 - - 13 TRBV5-1 TGCGCCAGCCGCAGGACGGACTACAATGAGCAGTTCTTC CASRRTDYNEQFF
TRBJ1-6 - many 11 TRBV6-2/TRBV6-3 TGTGCCAGCAGTTCCGGGGAGCCCCTCCACTTT CASSSGEPLHF
TRBJ1-3 TRBD1 many 16 TRBV10-3 TGTGCCACCACCAGGGGACAGGGCCCATCTGGAAACACCATATATTTT CATTRGQGPSGNTIYF
TRBJ2-1 - few 18 TRBV20-1 TGCAGTGCTAGACCTCTGTCGACCCCAGGGGCCTCCTACAATGAGCAGTTCTTC CSARPLSTPGASYNEQFF
TRBJ2-3 TRBD2 many 18 TRBV20-1 TGCAGTGCTAAGGGGGGTGGAAGCGGGAGTCACAGCACAGATACGCAGTATTTT CSAKGGGSGSHSTDTQYF
TRBJ2-3 TRBD2 - 16 TRBV7-9 TGTGCCAGCAGCCCCGTGGCGGGAGGGCCGTTGGATACGCAGTATTTT CASSPVAGGPLDTQYF
TRBJ1-5 - many 13 TRBV4-2 TGTGCCAGCAGCAGGGGGGACAATCAGCCCCAGCATTTT CASSRGDNQPQHF
TRBJ1-1 - - 14 TRBV5-1 TGCGCCAGCAGCTTGGACGGGACCGAGCTAGAGGCTTTCTTT CASSLDGTELEAFF
TRBJ2-3 - - 15 TRBV12-3/TRBV12-4 TGTGCCAGCGGCTCGATGGACTTAGACACAGATACGCAGTATTTT CASGSMDLDTDTQYF
TRBJ2-1 - many 14 TRBV5-1 TGCGCCAGCAGCTTGGCTTCTAGCGCCAATGAGCAGTTCTTC CASSLASSANEQFF
TRBJ2-3 - few 18 TRBV11-2 TGTGCCAGCAGCTTTCGTACCCCCCCGAAGTTTCGCACAGATACGCAGTATTTT CASSFRTPPKFRTDTQYF
TRBJ2-6 - many 14 TRBV3-1 TGCGCCAGCAGCCAAGACTCTGGGGCCAACGTCCTGACTTTC CASSQDSGANVLTF
TRBJ2-5 - many 16 TRBV12-3/TRBV12-4 TGTGCCAGCGCTCCGGGACGACCTCAGGGGATAGAGACCCAGTACTTC CASAPGRPQGIETQYF
TRBJ2-1 - many 14 TRBV29-1 TGCAGCGTAGCCGGCGGAGACGTTCGCAATGAGCAGTTCTTC CSVAGGDVRNEQFF
TRBJ1-2 - few 13 TRBV29-1 TGCAGCGCCCGGGAGGTTGATGCCGGTGGCTACACCTTC CSAREVDAGGYTF
TRBJ1-5 - - 19 TRBV27 TGTGCCAGCAGTTTAGCGTACCCAAAGGGGCAGGGCCGCAATCAGCCCCAGCATTTT CASSLAYPKGQGRNQPQHF
TRBJ1-4 - many 12 TRBV3-1 TGTGCCAGCAGCCAAGGGGTTGAAAAACTGTTTTTT CASSQGVEKLFF
TRBJ2-3 - many 11 TRBV20-1 TGCAGTGCTGATGGCACAGATACGCAGTATTTT CSADGTDTQYF
TRBJ2-7 - - 15 TRBV20-1 TGCAGTGCTAGAGATCCGGGCGGCGGGAACTACGAGCAGTACTTC CSARDPGGGNYEQYF
TRBJ2-1 TRBD1 - 14 TRBV10-3 TGTGCCATCAAGGGCGCGGAAACAGGGGGTGAGCAGTTCTTC CAIKGAETGGEQFF
TRBJ2-7 - few 13 TRBV10-3 TGTGCCATCGGAGGGAGGGGGCGAGTCGAGCAGTACTTC CAIGGRGRVEQYF
TRBJ2-3 TRBD2 many 15 TRBV20-1 TGCAGTGGGACACACGGGACTAGCGGGAGGGATACGCAGTATTTT CSGTHGTSGRDTQYF
TRBJ2-1 TRBD2 - 13 TRBV6-2/TRBV6-3 TGTGCCAGCACGCCTAGCGGGAGGTATGAGCAGTTCTTC CASTPSGRYEQFF
TRBJ2-7 - many 14 TRBV29-1 TGCAGCGTTGGCGAACAGGGATATTTCTACGAGCAGTACTTC CSVGEQGYFYEQYF
TRBJ2-1 - few 15 TRBV6-1 TGTGCCACCAGGGGGATTAGCGGACAGACCAATGAGCAGTTCTTC CATRGISGQTNEQFF
TRBJ1-1 - few 14 TRBV4-1 TGCGCCAGCAGCCAAGCGGGCTGGGAAGCTGAAGCTTTCTTT CASSQAGWEAEAFF
TRBJ2-5 - few 10 TRBV21-1 TGTGCCAGCAGCAAAGCGCTTTGGGACTTC CASSKALWDF
TRBJ2-1 TRBD1 few 17 TRBV7-3 TGTGCCAGCAGCGCCCAAAACAGGGGAAGTTGGTACAATGAGCAGTTCTTC CASSAQNRGSWYNEQFF
TRBJ1-1 - many 11 TRBV9 TGTGCCAGCGGAATCGGTACTGAAGCTTTCTTT CASGIGTEAFF
TRBJ2-2 - many 16 TRBV27 TGTGCCAGCAGTTTCGAGGGGAGAGCGAACACCGGGGAGCTGTTTTTT CASSFEGRANTGELFF
TRBJ1-4 - many 16 TRBV5-1 TGCGCCAGCAGCTTGGCCGTCGCAGGCGGGGGTGAAAAACTGTTTTTT CASSLAVAGGGEKLFF
TRBJ1-4 - few 13 TRBV20-1 TGCAGTGCGCCTACAGGAGGATATGAAAAACTGTTTTTT CSAPTGGYEKLFF
TRBJ1-3 - few 14 TRBV9 TGTGCCAGCAGCCCTCTCTACGATGCAAACACCATATATTTT CASSPLYDANTIYF
TRBJ2-2 - few 16 TRBV5-1 TGCGCCAGCAGCTTGCTCCGTGCGGGTTTGACCGGGGAGCTGTTTTTT CASSLLRAGLTGELFF
TRBJ2-2 - many 15 TRBV29-1 TGCAGCGTTGAGGCGTCAGGGAGAATTTCCGGGGAGCTGTTTTTT CSVEASGRISGELFF
TRBJ1-4 - many 12 TRBV25-1 TGTGCCAGCAGGAGAACTAATGAAAAACTGTTTTTT CASRRTNEKLFF
TRBJ2-1 - many 14 TRBV3-1 TGTGCCAGCAGCCAAGATAAGGCTTACAATGAGCAGTTCTTC CASSQDKAYNEQFF
TRBJ2-5 - many 14 TRBV7-9 TGTGCCAGCAGCTTAGCACAACCTCAAGAGACCCAGTACTTC CASSLAQPQETQYF
TRBJ2-7 TRBD2 many 16 TRBV29-1 TGCAGCGATATGTGGGCGGGAGGGCCTGGATCCTACGAGCAGTACTTC CSDMWAGGPGSYEQYF
TRBJ2-1 - many 19 TRBV12-3/TRBV12-4 TGTGCCAGCAGTTCCCTATGGAGGGTAGCGGTTAGGTCCTACAATGAGCAGTTCTTC CASSSLWRVAVRSYNEQFF
TRBJ2-1 - - 13 TRBV20-1 TGCAGTGCTAGCGGGAATTCCCCCAATGAGCAGTTCTTC CSASGNSPNEQFF
TRBJ2-5 TRBD2 many 16 TRBV12-3/TRBV12-4 TGTGCCAGCAGTTTAAGGACTAGCGGGTACCAAGAGACCCAGTACTTC CASSLRTSGYQETQYF
TRBJ1-4 - many 15 TRBV10-3 TGTGCCATCAGTGACGACAGGAAGCAGGGTGAAAAACTGTTTTTT CAISDDRKQGEKLFF
TRBJ2-3 TRBD2 many 17 TRBV6-1 TGTGCCAGCAGGTCCCCGGGCAGCGGGATCGGGACAGATACGCAGTATTTT CASRSPGSGIGTDTQYF
TRBJ1-1 TRBD1 - 15 TRBV5-1 TGCGCCAGCAGCGGCCGACAGGGGGTAACCACTGAAGCTTTCTTT CASSGRQGVTTEAFF
TRBJ2-3 TRBD2 many 15 TRBV7-9 TGTGCCAGCAGCGCGGGAGGGCCAGGAACAGATACGCAGTATTTT CASSAGGPGTDTQYF
TRBJ2-1 - - 15 TRBV29-1 TGCAGCGTTGAATCAGGGCGGGCCTCCTACAATGAGCAGTTCTTC CSVESGRASYNEQFF
TRBJ2-7 - few 14 TRBV7-2 TGTGCCAGCAGCACCGCCCCCAGCGTCTCCGAGCAGTACTTC CASSTAPSVSEQYF
TRBJ2-7 - many 11 TRBV29-1 TGCAGCGTTGAAATGGACTACGAGCAGTACTTC CSVEMDYEQYF
TRBJ1-5 - many 16 TRBV3-1 TGTGCCAGCAGCCAAGATCCCCTACAGCCTAATCAGCCCCAGCATTTT CASSQDPLQPNQPQHF
TRBJ2-5 - few 16 TRBV5-1 TGCGCCAGCAGCGGCGGGACCTCCCCGTGGGAAGAGACCCAGTACTTC CASSGGTSPWEETQYF